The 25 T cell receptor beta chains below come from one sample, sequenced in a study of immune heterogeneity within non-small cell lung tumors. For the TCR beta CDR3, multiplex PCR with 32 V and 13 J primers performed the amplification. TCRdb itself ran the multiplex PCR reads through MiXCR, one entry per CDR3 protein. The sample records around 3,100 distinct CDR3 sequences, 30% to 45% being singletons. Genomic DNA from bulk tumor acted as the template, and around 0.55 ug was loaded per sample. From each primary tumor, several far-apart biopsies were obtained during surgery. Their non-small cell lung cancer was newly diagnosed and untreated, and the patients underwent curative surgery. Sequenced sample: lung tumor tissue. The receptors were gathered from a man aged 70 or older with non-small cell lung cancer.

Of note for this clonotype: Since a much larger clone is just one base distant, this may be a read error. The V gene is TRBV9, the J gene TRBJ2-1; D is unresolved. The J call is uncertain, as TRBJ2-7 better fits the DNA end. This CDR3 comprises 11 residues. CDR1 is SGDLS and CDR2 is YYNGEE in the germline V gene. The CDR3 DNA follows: TGTGCCAGCAGCGTGGGCGTTGAGCAGTACTTC. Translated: CASSVGVEQYF.

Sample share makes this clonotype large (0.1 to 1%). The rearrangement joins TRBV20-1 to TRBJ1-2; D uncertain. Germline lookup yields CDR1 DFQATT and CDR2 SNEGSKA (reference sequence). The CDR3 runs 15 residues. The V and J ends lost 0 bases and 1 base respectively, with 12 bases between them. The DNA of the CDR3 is TGCAGTGCTAGAGATACAAGGGCAATTAACTATGGCTACACCTTC. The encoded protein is CSARDTRAINYGYTF.

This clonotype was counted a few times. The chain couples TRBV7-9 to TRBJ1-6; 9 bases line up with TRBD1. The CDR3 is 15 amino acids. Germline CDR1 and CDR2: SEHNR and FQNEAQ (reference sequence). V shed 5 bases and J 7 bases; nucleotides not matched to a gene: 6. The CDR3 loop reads CASSVGTGTNSPLHF. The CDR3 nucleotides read TGTGCCAGCAGCGTCGGGACAGGGACCAATTCACCCCTCCACTTT. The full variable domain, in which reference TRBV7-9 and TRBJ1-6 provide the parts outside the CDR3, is DTGVSQNPRHKITKRGQNVTFRCDPISEHNRLYWYRQTLGQGPEFLTYFQNEAQLEKSRLLSDRFSAERPKGSFSTLEIQRTEQGDSAMYLCASSVGTGTNSPLHFGNGTRLTVT.

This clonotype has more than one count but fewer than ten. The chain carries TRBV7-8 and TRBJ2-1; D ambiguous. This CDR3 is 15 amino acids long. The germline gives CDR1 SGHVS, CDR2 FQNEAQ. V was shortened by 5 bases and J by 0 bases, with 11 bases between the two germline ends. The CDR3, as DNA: TGTGCCAGCAGCGTGTACTTAAGCTCCTACAATGAGCAGTTCTTC. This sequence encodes CASSVYLSSYNEQFF.

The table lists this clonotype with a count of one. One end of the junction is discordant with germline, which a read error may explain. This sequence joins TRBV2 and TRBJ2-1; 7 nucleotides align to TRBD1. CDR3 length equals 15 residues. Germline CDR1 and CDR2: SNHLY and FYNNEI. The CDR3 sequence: CASTQVGTARNEHFF. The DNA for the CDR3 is TGTGCCAGCACCCAGGTTGGGACAGCTCGCAATGAGCACTTCTTC.

In DNA form, the CDR3 reads TGTGCCAGCTCCTTCACCGACCAAGAGACCCAGTACTTC. This translates into CASSFTDQETQYF. The chain joins TRBV18 to TRBJ2-5; the D is unclear. Germline-derived CDR1 and CDR2 are KGHSH and LQKENI. V lost 6 bases to trimming and J lost 0 bases, with 8 bases between them. CDR3 size: 13 residues.

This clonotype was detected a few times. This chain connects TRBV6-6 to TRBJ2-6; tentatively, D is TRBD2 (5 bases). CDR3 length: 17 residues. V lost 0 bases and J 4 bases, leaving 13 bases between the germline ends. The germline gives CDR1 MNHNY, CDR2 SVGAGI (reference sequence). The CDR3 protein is CASSYSKRGAGANVLTF. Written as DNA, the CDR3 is TGTGCCAGCAGTTACTCGAAACGGGGAGCCGGGGCCAACGTCCTGACTTTC.

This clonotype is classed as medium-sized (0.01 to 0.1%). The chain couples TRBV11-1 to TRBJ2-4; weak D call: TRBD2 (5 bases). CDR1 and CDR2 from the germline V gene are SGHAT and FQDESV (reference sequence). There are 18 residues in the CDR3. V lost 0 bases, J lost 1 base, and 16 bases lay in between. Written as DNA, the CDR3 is TGTGCCAGCAGCTTAGCGCTCGAGAGGGTCGGGGCCAAAAACATTCAGTACTTC. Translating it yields CASSLALERVGAKNIQYF.

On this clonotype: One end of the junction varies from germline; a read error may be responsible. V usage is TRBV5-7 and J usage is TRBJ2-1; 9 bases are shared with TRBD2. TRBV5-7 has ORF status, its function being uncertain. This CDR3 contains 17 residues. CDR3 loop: CANSLERAGGSYNEQFF. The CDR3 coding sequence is TGTGCCAACAGCTTGGAAAGAGCGGGAGGCTCCTACAATGAGCAGTTCTTC.

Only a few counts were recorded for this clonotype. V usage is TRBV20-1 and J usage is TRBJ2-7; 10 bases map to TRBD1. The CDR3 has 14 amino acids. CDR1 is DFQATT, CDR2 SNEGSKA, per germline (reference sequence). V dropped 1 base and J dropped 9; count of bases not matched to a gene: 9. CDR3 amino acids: CSARVRDRGLMQYF. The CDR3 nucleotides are TGCAGTGCTAGAGTCCGGGACAGGGGTTTGATGCAGTACTTC.

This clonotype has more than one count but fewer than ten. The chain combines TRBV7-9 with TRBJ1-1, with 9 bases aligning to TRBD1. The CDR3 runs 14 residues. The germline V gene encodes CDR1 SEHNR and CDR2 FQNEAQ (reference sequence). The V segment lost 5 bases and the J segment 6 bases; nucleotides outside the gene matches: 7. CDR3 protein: CASSPRDREAEAFF. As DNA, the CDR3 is TGTGCCAGCAGCCCCCGGGACAGGGAAGCTGAAGCTTTCTTT.

CDR3 sequence: CASSASKDYGYTF. DNA of the CDR3: TGTGCCAGCAGTGCTTCCAAGGACTATGGCTACACCTTC. V is TRBV2 and J is TRBJ1-2, with unresolved D. V lost 4 bases, J lost 3 bases, and 9 bases lay in between. CDR3 length: 13 residues. Germline values: CDR1 SNHLY, CDR2 FYNNEI.

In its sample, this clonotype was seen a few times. The CDR3 region is CASSEAGTRGLTYEQYF. The CDR3 DNA follows: TGTGCCAGCAGTGAAGCGGGCACGCGGGGCCTTACCTACGAGCAGTACTTC. The V gene is TRBV6-1, the J gene TRBJ2-7, with a possible D match to TRBD2 (6 bases). Per the germline V gene, CDR1 is MNHNS and CDR2 is SASEGT. This CDR3 is built from 17 residues. V lost 0 bases to trimming and J lost 2 bases, with 17 bases between them.

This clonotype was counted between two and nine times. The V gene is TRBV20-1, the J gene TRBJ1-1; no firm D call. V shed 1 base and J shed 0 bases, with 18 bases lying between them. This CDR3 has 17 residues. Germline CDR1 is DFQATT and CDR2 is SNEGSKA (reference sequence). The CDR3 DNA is TGCAGTGCTAGAGCGGTCGTACAGCATGTAATGAACACTGAAGCTTTCTTT. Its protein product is CSARAVVQHVMNTEAFF.

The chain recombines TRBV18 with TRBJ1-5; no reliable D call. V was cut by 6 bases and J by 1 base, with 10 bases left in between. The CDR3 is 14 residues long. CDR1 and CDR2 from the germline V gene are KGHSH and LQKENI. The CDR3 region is CASSLGRSNQPQHF. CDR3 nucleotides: TGTGCCAGCTCCCTTGGGCGGAGCAATCAGCCCCAGCATTTT.

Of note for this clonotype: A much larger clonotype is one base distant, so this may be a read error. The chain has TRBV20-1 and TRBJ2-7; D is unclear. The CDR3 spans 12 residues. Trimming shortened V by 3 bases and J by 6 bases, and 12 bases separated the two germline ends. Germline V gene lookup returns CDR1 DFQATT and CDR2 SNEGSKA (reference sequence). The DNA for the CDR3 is TGCAGTGCTAGCTTAATAGGAACCGAGCAGTACTTC. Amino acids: CSASLIGTEQYF.

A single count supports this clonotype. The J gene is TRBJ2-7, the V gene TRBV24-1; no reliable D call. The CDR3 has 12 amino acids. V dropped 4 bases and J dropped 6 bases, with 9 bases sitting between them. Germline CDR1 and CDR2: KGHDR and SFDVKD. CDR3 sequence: CATSDSTGEQYF. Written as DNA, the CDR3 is TGTGCCACCAGTGACTCCACGGGCGAGCAGTACTTC.

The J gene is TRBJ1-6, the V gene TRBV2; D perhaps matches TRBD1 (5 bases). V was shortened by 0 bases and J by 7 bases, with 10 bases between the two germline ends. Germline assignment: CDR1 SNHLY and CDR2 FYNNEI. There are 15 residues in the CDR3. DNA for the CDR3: TGTGCCAGCAGTGAAGCGGGGTGGGGGAATTCACCCCTCCACTTT. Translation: CASSEAGWGNSPLHF.

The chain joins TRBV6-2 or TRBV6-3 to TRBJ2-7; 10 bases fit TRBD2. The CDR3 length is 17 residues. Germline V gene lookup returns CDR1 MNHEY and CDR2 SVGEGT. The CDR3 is CTISLLPGLAATYEQYF. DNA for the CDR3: TGTACCATCAGCCTTCTACCCGGACTAGCGGCGACCTACGAGCAGTACTTC.

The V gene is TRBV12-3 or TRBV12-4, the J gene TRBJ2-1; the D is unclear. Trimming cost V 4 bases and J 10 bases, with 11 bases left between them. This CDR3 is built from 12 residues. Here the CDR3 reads CASSSSSIEQFF. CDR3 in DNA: TGTGCCAGCAGTTCCTCTAGTATAGAGCAGTTCTTC.

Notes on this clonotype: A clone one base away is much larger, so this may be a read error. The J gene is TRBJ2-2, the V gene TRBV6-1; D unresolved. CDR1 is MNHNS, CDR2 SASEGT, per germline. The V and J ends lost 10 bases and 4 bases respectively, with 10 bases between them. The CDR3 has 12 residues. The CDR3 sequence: CANSDRTGELFF. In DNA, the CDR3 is TGTGCCAACAGCGACCGCACCGGGGAGCTGTTTTTT.

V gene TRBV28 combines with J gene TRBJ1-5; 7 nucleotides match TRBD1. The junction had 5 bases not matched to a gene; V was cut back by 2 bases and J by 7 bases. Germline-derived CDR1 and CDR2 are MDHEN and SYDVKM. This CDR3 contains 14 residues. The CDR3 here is CASSLTGVGQPQHF. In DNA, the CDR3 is TGTGCCAGCAGTTTAACAGGGGTAGGGCAGCCCCAGCATTTT. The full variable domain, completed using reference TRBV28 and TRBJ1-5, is DVKVTQSSRYLVKRTGEKVFLECVQDMDHENMFWYRQDPGLGLRLIYFSYDVKMKEKGDIPEGYSVSREKKERFSLILESASTNQTSMYLCASSLTGVGQPQHFGDGTRLSIL.

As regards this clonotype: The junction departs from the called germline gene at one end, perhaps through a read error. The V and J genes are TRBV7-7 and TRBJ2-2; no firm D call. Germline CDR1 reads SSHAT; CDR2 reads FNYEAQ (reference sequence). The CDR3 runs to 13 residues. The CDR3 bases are TGTGCTAGCAGCCCGTCCATCGCCGGGGAGCTGTTTTTT. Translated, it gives CASSPSIAGELFF.

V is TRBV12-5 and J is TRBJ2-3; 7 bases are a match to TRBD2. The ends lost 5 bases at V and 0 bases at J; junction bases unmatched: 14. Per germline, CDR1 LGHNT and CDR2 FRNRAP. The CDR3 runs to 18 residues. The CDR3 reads CASGQARGLRISTDTQYF. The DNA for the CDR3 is TGTGCTAGTGGTCAAGCCCGGGGACTACGTATAAGCACAGATACGCAGTATTTT.

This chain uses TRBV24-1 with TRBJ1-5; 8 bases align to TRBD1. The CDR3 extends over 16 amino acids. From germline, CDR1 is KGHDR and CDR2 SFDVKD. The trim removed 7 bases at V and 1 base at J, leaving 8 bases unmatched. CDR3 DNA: TGTGCCACCAGCAGGGGGGACAGGCTAAGCAATCAGCCCCAGCATTTT. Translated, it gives CATSRGDRLSNQPQHF.